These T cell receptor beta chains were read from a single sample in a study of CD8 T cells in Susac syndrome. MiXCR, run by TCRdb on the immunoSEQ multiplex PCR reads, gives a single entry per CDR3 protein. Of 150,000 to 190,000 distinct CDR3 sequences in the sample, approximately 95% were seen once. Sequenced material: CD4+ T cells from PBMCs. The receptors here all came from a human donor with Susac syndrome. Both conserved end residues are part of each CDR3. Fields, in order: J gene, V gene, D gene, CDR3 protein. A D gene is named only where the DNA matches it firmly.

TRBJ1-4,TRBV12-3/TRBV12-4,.,CAKRASGEKLFF
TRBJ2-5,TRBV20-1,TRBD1,CSARDRGRETQYF
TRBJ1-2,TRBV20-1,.,CSASGLRGYGYTF
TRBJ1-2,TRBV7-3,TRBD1,CASSAGQGARRGDGYTF
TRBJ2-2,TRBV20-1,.,CSAKRQANTGELFF
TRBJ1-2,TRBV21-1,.,CASRRRGSYGYTF
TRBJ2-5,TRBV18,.,CASSPLRKETQYF
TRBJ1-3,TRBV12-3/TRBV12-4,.,CASSFDFSENTIYF
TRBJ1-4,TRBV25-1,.,CASSESGRNEKLFF
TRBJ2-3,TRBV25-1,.,CASSEIGRPQYF
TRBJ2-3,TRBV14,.,CASSQAGGTDTQYF
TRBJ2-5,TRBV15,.,CATSRDARETQYF
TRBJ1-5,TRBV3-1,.,CASSQGTGRNQPQHF
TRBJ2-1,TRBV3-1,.,CASSQGSGSYNEQFF
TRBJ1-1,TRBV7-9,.,CASSPTGSHNTEAFF
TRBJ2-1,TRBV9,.,CASSVDLGEQFF
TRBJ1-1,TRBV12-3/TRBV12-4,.,CASSLFSNTEAFF
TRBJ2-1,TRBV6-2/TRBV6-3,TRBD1,CASSSRGFNEQFF
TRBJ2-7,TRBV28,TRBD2,CASSTSGGVYEQYF
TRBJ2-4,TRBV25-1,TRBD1,CASSGTGGGNIQYF
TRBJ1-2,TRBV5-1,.,CASSPGGSGVIYGYTF
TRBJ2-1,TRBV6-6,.,CASRRHNEQFF
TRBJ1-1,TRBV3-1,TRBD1,CASSREGQGGSTEAFF
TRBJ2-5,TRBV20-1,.,CSARRGVETQYF
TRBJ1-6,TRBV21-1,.,CASSPSPYREVSPLHF
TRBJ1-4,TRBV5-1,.,CASSPNGQRNEKLFF
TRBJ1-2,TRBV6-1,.,CASSRRGTPPTANYGYTF
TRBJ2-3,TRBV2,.,CASGMDTDTQYF
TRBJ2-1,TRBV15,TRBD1,CATRGRDRVYNEQFF
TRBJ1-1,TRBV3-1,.,CASSPKPGGGTEAFF
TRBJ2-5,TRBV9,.,CASSESPTGETQYF
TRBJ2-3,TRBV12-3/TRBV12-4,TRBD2,CASSLGGDGDTQYF
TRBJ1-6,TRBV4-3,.,CASSQAPQVNSPLHF
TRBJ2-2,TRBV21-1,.,CASSRQGQWAGELFF
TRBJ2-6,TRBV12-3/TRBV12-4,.,CASSFISGAGANVLTF
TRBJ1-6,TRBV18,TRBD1,CASSPPRTGDRRSPLHF
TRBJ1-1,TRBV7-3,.,CASSLTSEGNTEAFF
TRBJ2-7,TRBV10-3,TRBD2,CATRGEGLVEQYF
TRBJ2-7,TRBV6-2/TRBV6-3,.,CASSLDRSRGEQYF
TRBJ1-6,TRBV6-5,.,CAAGREEISPLHF
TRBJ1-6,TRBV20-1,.,CSARGAGPSNSPLHF
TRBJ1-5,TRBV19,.,CASSPRDSNQPQHF
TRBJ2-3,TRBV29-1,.,CSVEDLGTDTQYF
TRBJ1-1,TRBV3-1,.,CASSQDGFGVPRRNTEAFF
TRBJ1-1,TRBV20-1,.,CSARVGSTEAFF
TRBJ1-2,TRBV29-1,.,CSVEERNRHYGYTF
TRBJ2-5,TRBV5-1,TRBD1,CASTLDRLGETQYF
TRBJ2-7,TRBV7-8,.,CASSLDTRSYEQYF
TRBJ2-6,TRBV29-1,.,CSVSRHSGANVLTF
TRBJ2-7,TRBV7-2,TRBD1,CASRGGQGYEQYF
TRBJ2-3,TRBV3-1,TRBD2,CASSPGLAGSSDTQYF
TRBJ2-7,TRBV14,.,CASSRDGNSYEQYF
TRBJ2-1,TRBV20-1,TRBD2,CSAITRLAGVYNEQFF
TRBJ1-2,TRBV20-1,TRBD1,CSATSSTGGDYGYTF